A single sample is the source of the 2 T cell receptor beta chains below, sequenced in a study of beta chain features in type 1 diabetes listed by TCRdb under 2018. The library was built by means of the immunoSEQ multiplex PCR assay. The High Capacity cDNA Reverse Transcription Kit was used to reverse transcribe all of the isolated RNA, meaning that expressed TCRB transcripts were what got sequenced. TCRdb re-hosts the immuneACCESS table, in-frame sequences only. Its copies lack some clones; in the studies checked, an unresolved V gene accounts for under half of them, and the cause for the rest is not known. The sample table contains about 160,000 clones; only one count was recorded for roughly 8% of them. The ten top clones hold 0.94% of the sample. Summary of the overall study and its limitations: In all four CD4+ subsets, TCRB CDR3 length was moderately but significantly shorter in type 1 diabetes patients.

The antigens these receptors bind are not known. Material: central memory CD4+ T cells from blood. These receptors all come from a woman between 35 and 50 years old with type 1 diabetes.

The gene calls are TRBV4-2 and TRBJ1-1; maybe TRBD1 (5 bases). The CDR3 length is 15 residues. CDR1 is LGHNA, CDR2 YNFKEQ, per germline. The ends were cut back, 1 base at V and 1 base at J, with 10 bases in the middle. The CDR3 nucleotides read TGTGCCAGCAGCCAAGTCAAGGGGCAGAACACTGAAGCTTTCTTT. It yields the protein CASSQVKGQNTEAFF.

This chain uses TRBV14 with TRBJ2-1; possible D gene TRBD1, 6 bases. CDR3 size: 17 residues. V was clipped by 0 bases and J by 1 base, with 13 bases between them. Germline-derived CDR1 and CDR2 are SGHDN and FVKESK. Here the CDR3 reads CASSQDARGHSYNEQFF. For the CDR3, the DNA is TGTGCCAGCAGCCAAGACGCCAGGGGACATTCCTACAATGAGCAGTTCTTC.